This T cell receptor (beta chain) was identified in a study of blood T cells in healthy people across ages. Total RNA was isolated from each sample in quantities of at least 6 micrograms. Germline loops: CDR1 SGHTA, CDR2 FQGNSA. Trimming left V 5 bases short and J 6 bases short, with 21 bases between. CDR3 length equals 16 residues. Study conclusions and caveats: Diversity was higher, and naive CD4+ cells more numerous, in long-lived donors than in aged donors. Among T cells, TCR beta diversity per million cells dropped roughly linearly as age rose.

The authors ran a second PCR of 7 to 11 cycles using a sample-barcoded 5' primer and a J-beta primer mix. In TCRdb, the 5' RACE reads were re-called with MiXCR into one record per CDR3 protein. Among fewer than 750,000 distinct CDR3 sequences listed, more than 45% were seen once. A word on this clonotype: Antigen specificity is unknown.

This sequence was found in a woman aged 80 or over in good health. The sample taken for sequencing was blood. The V gene is TRBV7-2, the J gene TRBJ2-3; perhaps D is TRBD1 or TRBD2 (5 bases each). CDR3 in DNA: TGTGCCAGCAGCCGAGGGGCTAGAGGGTTCGGGGATACGCAGTATTTT. Translated: CASSRGARGFGDTQYF.